The rows below give T cell receptor beta chains drawn from one sample of a study of regulatory T cells in long-lasting Graves disease. MiXCR was run by TCRdb on the multiplex PCR reads, yielding one entry per CDR3 protein. Seen here are about 540,000 distinct CDR3 sequences, roughly 13% observed once, and the top ten hold approximately 9.3%. These same data were also listed under a study on T cells in Graves' hyperthyroidism and ophthalmopathy.

Sequencing used peripheral blood mononuclear cells (PBMCs), obtained at new diagnosis, from a patient treated with antithyroid drugs. The receptors were gathered from a man aged 25 to 45 with Graves disease. The CDR3 runs from the conserved cysteine through the conserved F or W. The D gene is left open where the match is weak. Clone size appears in some rows only: once, few, many, or a class for an expanded clone.

d_call,j_call,v_call,clone_size,cdr3_aa,cdr3_nt
.,TRBJ2-3,TRBV6-2/TRBV6-3,.,CASRLTQADMQYF,TGTGCCAGCAGACTCACCCAGGCAGATATGCAGTATTTT
TRBD2,TRBJ2-3,TRBV11-2,many,CASSPIGLAGVSDTQYF,TGTGCCAGCAGCCCAATCGGACTAGCGGGAGTATCCGATACGCAGTATTTT
.,TRBJ1-1,TRBV6-1,many,CARSFSFRGGTEAFF,TGTGCCAGATCATTTTCTTTTAGGGGTGGCACTGAAGCTTTCTTT
.,TRBJ2-3,TRBV12-5,.,CASGRRHSSEDTQYF,TGTGCTAGTGGCCGGAGACACAGTTCGGAAGATACGCAGTATTTT
TRBD2,TRBJ2-3,TRBV7-9,many,CASSFSLSTSGSEDTQYF,TGTGCCAGCAGCTTCTCCCTGTCGACTAGCGGGAGTGAAGATACGCAGTATTTT
.,TRBJ2-5,TRBV27,few,CASSLGPHLGETQYF,TGTGCCAGCAGTTTAGGGCCCCACTTAGGAGAGACCCAGTACTTC
TRBD1,TRBJ2-1,TRBV3-1,few,CASNTGRDRGHHEQFF,TGTGCCAGCAACACTGGCCGGGACAGGGGCCACCATGAGCAGTTCTTC
.,TRBJ2-3,TRBV7-2,many,CASSDGGPDTQYF,TGTGCCAGCAGTGACGGCGGGCCTGATACGCAGTATTTT
.,TRBJ2-1,TRBV20-1,many,CSAGGTTREQFF,TGCAGTGCTGGAGGGACCACGCGTGAGCAGTTCTTC
.,TRBJ1-2,TRBV29-1,many,CSVVRGTENYGYTF,TGCAGCGTTGTAAGAGGGACGGAGAACTATGGCTACACCTTC
TRBD2,TRBJ2-1,TRBV7-2,many,CASSRTSLSYNEQFF,TGTGCCAGCAGCCGGACTAGCCTTTCCTACAATGAGCAGTTCTTC
.,TRBJ2-1,TRBV19,few,CASSYPGPEQFF,TGTGCCAGTAGCTATCCGGGACCTGAGCAGTTCTTC
.,TRBJ2-1,TRBV20-1,many,CSARAQAVYNEQFF,TGCAGTGCTAGAGCGCAGGCAGTTTACAATGAGCAGTTCTTC
.,TRBJ2-7,TRBV30,.,CAWSVFGQGTYEQYF,TGTGCCTGGAGTGTATTTGGACAAGGGACCTACGAGCAGTACTTC
TRBD1,TRBJ2-7,TRBV11-2,many,CASSSGTGYGEQYF,TGTGCCAGCAGCTCCGGGACAGGGTACGGCGAGCAGTACTTC
.,TRBJ2-1,TRBV20-1,few,CSGGRENGNEQFF,TGCAGCGGGGGGCGGGAGAACGGTAATGAGCAGTTCTTC
.,TRBJ1-5,TRBV27,many,CASRPGGPGDQPQHF,TGTGCCAGCAGGCCCGGAGGGCCTGGGGATCAGCCCCAGCATTTT
.,TRBJ2-1,TRBV5-1,few,CASSLVHRGVGTYNEQFF,TGCGCCAGCAGCTTGGTTCATCGGGGAGTGGGGACCTACAATGAGCAGTTCTTC
TRBD1,TRBJ2-3,TRBV28,many,CASSTLIDRGHVGTDTQYF,TGTGCCAGCAGTACTCTAATAGACAGGGGGCACGTCGGCACAGATACGCAGTATTTT
.,TRBJ2-3,TRBV10-3,few,CAISESYGGADTQYF,TGTGCCATCAGTGAGTCATATGGGGGAGCAGATACGCAGTATTTT
.,TRBJ1-3,TRBV6-1,few,CASSGGHGNTIYF,TGTGCCAGCAGTGGCGGACATGGAAACACCATATATTTT
.,TRBJ2-7,TRBV7-9,many,CAAQVLQSDEQYF,TGTGCCGCACAGGTCCTCCAATCCGACGAGCAGTACTTC
.,TRBJ1-1,TRBV20-1,many,CSARDLGLNTEAFF,TGCAGTGCTAGAGATCTGGGTTTGAACACTGAAGCTTTCTTT
.,TRBJ2-7,TRBV20-1,.,CSARVKDEQYF,TGCAGTGCTAGGGTTAAGGACGAGCAGTACTTC
TRBD2,TRBJ2-7,TRBV5-1,many,CASSRTSGLTEQYF,TGCGCCAGCAGCCGGACTAGCGGCTTGACCGAGCAGTACTTC
.,TRBJ2-1,TRBV7-9,many,CASSRQGLSSYNEQFF,TGTGCCAGCAGCCGGCAGGGATTAAGCTCCTACAATGAGCAGTTCTTC
TRBD1,TRBJ1-2,TRBV12-3/TRBV12-4,many,CASSRGQGAAYGYTF,TGTGCCAGCAGTCGCGGACAGGGGGCGGCCTATGGCTACACCTTC
.,TRBJ1-1,TRBV6-1,.,CAGQTMNTEAFF,TGTGCCGGTCAGACTATGAACACTGAAGCTTTCTTT
.,TRBJ2-6,TRBV6-1,many,CASSGSSGANVLTF,TGTGCCAGCAGTGGGAGCTCTGGGGCCAACGTCCTGACTTTC
.,TRBJ2-4,TRBV29-1,many,CSVVDSGKNIQYF,TGCAGCGTTGTCGACAGCGGCAAAAACATTCAGTACTTC
TRBD1,TRBJ2-1,TRBV6-5,.,CASRYVRGQSEQFF,TGTGCCAGCAGATACGTCAGGGGGCAAAGTGAGCAGTTCTTC
.,TRBJ2-1,TRBV10-3,.,CAISERGISYNEQFF,TGTGCCATCAGTGAGCGGGGTATCTCCTACAATGAGCAATTCTTC
.,TRBJ1-2,TRBV6-1,many,CASSESTRGAFYGYTF,TGTGCCAGCAGTGAATCAACTCGGGGGGCCTTCTATGGCTACACCTTC
TRBD1,TRBJ2-1,TRBV7-3,.,CASSLDRGREQFF,TGTGCCAGCAGCTTAGACAGGGGGCGTGAGCAGTTCTTC
TRBD2,TRBJ2-1,TRBV18,.,CASSSAGTSGTLEQFF,TGTGCCAGCTCATCCGCCGGGACTAGCGGGACTCTTGAGCAGTTCTTC
.,TRBJ2-5,TRBV9,.,CASSLRQFQETQYF,TGTGCCAGCAGCCTTAGACAGTTCCAAGAGACCCAGTACTTC
TRBD1,TRBJ1-1,TRBV5-1,many,CASSGGQTNTEAFF,TGCGCCAGCAGCGGGGGACAGACTAACACTGAAGCTTTCTTT